This TCR beta chain was documented in a study of shared clonotypes between healthy human individuals. It was about 180 ng DNA, around 33,000 T cell genomes, that sorted-subset replicate PCRs used. Profiled with immunoSEQ multiplex PCR; TCRdb holds only in-frame clones, not every one. This sample yields roughly 2,300,000 clones, of which approximately 90% are seen a single time; 0.37% belongs to the top ten. Study findings and constraints: Shared clonotypes across all four donors exceeded non-shared ones in generation probability.

Germline V gene sequence: CDR1 MDHEN, CDR2 SYDVKM. Trimming pared 2 bases from V and 14 bases from J, leaving 11 bases between. This CDR3 region has 11 residues. With respect to this clone: What it binds is not known.

The sequence came from a young man in good health. Some clones in this sample may be carry-over from other donors' samples. The chain carries TRBV28 and TRBJ2-3; D gene uncertain. The sequencing sample was made of naive CD4+ T cells from PBMCs. Noted subset: CD45RA+ positively selected. CDR3 bases: TGTGCCAGCAGTTTAGCGCCCTTTCGGTATTTT. The encoded protein is CASSLAPFRYF.